Below, 32 T cell receptor beta chains from the same sample are listed, as sequenced in a study of response to subunit inactivated influenza vaccine. TCRdb re-derived calls from the RT-PCR reads in MiXCR, one entry per CDR3 protein. This table holds about 480,000 distinct CDR3 sequences, around 9.9% found once. The specimen comprised PBMCs from blood, sampled more than 35 days after vaccination. Source of these receptors: a man aged 45-65 years who received an inactivated influenza vaccine.

CDR3 residues: CASSPQDRGPEKLFF. CDR3 in DNA: TGTGCCAGCAGTCCGCAAGACAGGGGGCCTGAAAAACTGTTTTTT. J is TRBJ1-4 and V is TRBV28; 10 nucleotides agree with TRBD1. The germline V gene has CDR1 MDHEN and CDR2 SYDVKM. With V trimmed by 5 bases and J by 7 bases, 7 bases remained unmatched. The CDR3 is made up of 15 amino acids. Together with reference TRBV28 and TRBJ1-4, the CDR3 gives the full variable domain: DVKVTQSSRYLVKRTGEKVFLECVQDMDHENMFWYRQDPGLGLRLIYFSYDVKMKEKGDIPEGYSVSREKKERFSLILESASTNQTSMYLCASSPQDRGPEKLFFGSGTQLSVL.

This clonotype was recorded at least ten times. V is TRBV7-9 and J is TRBJ2-1; D is perhaps TRBD1 (5 bases). V gave up 10 bases and J gave up 5 bases, with 12 bases separating them. This CDR3 has 12 residues. The germline V gene encodes CDR1 SEHNR and CDR2 FQNEAQ (reference sequence). The CDR3 here is CAIKTANNEQFF. The CDR3, as DNA: TGTGCCATCAAGACAGCAAACAATGAGCAGTTCTTC.

The V and J genes are TRBV24-1 and TRBJ2-1; 14 nucleotides match TRBD2. This CDR3 has 15 amino acids. Germline loops: CDR1 KGHDR, CDR2 SFDVKD. The trim removed 4 bases at V and 14 bases at J, leaving 9 bases unmatched. As DNA, the CDR3 is TGTGCCACCAGTGACTCCGGACTAGCGGGAGGTGTGGAGTTCTTC. Translated: CATSDSGLAGGVEFF.

The CDR3 loop reads CATSDAGSYNEQFF. The CDR3 region has the DNA TGTGCCACCAGTGATGCGGGGTCCTACAATGAGCAGTTCTTC. This rearrangement joins TRBV24-1 to TRBJ2-1; a possible D gene is TRBD2 (6 bases). CDR1 is KGHDR, CDR2 SFDVKD, per germline. The germline V and J ends were trimmed by 3 bases and 1 base, with 6 bases remaining between them. The CDR3 loop spans 14 amino acids.

J is TRBJ2-7 and V is TRBV7-9; 8 bases match TRBD2. The germline V gene has CDR1 SEHNR and CDR2 FQNEAQ (reference sequence). Trimming took 5 bases from V and 2 from J; bases not matched to a gene: 8. The CDR3 contains 15 residues. The CDR3 DNA follows: TGTGCCAGCAGCGACATAGCGGGATACACCTACGAGCAGTACTTC. It codes for CASSDIAGYTYEQYF.

The sample holds a few counts of this clonotype. This rearrangement joins TRBV20-1 to TRBJ2-1; 11 bases are a match to TRBD2. The V gene end was trimmed by 3 bases and the J gene end by 1 base; junction bases not matched to a gene: 8. Per the germline V gene, CDR1 is DFQATT and CDR2 is SNEGSKA (reference sequence). The CDR3 runs to 17 residues. CDR3 amino acids: CSARAPGLAVSYNEQFF. CDR3 nucleotide sequence: TGCAGTGCTAGGGCTCCGGGACTAGCGGTTTCCTACAATGAGCAGTTCTTC.

The chain employs TRBV5-1 and TRBJ2-5; weak D call: TRBD1 (6 bases). Trimming took off 4 bases at V and 0 bases at J, with 16 bases between the two ends. This CDR3 contains 16 residues. The germline V gene encodes CDR1 SGHRS and CDR2 YFSETQ. The CDR3 coding sequence is TGCGCCAGCAGCGCGAGCCCTCGGGACAACCAAGAGACCCAGTACTTC. Its translation is CASSASPRDNQETQYF.

This clonotype occurred a few times. The chain has TRBV12-3 or TRBV12-4 and TRBJ2-3, with D possibly being TRBD1 (5 bases). Trimming removed 3 bases at V and 0 bases at J, with 13 bases between. CDR3 length: 16 residues. Here the CDR3 reads CASSFGQGSSTDTQYF. Written as DNA, the CDR3 is TGTGCCAGCAGTTTTGGGCAGGGTTCTAGCACAGATACGCAGTATTTT.

Turning to this clonotype: This may be a read error: a much more frequent sequence differs by one nucleotide. The chain has TRBV5-1 and TRBJ2-3; the D gene is possibly TRBD1 (5 bases). V was pared by 4 bases and J by 6 bases, with 12 bases between. CDR1 is SGHRS and CDR2 is YFSETQ in the germline V gene. The CDR3 loop spans 13 amino acids. This CDR3 is CASSRGIVDTQYF. Here the CDR3 DNA reads TGCGCCAGCAGCAGGGGAATAGTGGATACGCAGTATTTT.

V and J are TRBV27 and TRBJ2-2; 7 nucleotides align to TRBD1. V dropped 9 bases and J dropped 5; count of bases not matched to a gene: 9. The CDR3 contains 14 residues. Germline CDR1 MNHEY, CDR2 SMNVEV (reference sequence). The CDR3 here is CASRKGQQTGELFF. The CDR3 DNA sequence: TGTGCCAGTAGAAAGGGACAGCAAACCGGGGAGCTGTTTTTT.

This clonotype was counted ten times or more. This chain links TRBV25-1 with TRBJ1-1, with TRBD1 identical over 10 bases. CDR3 length: 15 residues. CDR1 is MGHDK, CDR2 SYGVNS, per germline. Losses at the gene ends were 2 bases for V and 2 bases for J; bases not matched to a gene: 2. CDR3 region: CASSERTGGNTEAFF. The CDR3 DNA reads as TGTGCCAGCAGTGAAAGGACAGGGGGAAACACTGAAGCTTTCTTT. The whole variable domain, remainder taken from reference TRBV25-1 and TRBJ1-1, is EADIYQTPRYLVIGTGKKITLECSQTMGHDKMYWYQQDPGMELHLIHYSYGVNSTEKGDLSSESTVSRIRTEHFPLTLESARPSHTSQYLCASSERTGGNTEAFFGQGTRLTVV.

This clonotype has only a few counts. The V and J genes are TRBV29-1 and TRBJ2-7, with TRBD1 identical over 9 bases. In germline, CDR1 is SQVTM, CDR2 ANQGSEA. This CDR3 is 15 amino acids long. V lost 0 bases to trimming and J lost 4 bases; unmatched junction nucleotides: 7. The CDR3 sequence is CSVEDPGTGLYEQYF. The CDR3 bases are TGCAGCGTTGAAGATCCGGGGACAGGGCTATACGAGCAGTACTTC.

This clonotype was counted at least ten times. The V gene is TRBV20-1, the J gene TRBJ1-1, with TRBD1 as a possible D gene (5 bases). The length of the CDR3 is 16 residues. Trimming left V 1 base short and J 0 bases short, with 15 bases between. Germline loops: CDR1 DFQATT, CDR2 SNEGSKA (reference sequence). The CDR3 DNA reads as TGCAGTGCTAGAGCCGGGGCTCGGTGGGTGAACACTGAAGCTTTCTTT. This gives the protein CSARAGARWVNTEAFF.

This clonotype was found a few times. This chain connects TRBV20-1 to TRBJ2-7; possible D gene TRBD1, 6 bases. The germline V and J ends were trimmed by 3 bases and 0 bases, with 12 bases remaining between them. The CDR3 is made up of 14 amino acids. The germline V gene has CDR1 DFQATT and CDR2 SNEGSKA (reference sequence). The CDR3 region is CSASIQGYSYEQYF. In DNA, the CDR3 is TGCAGTGCTAGTATCCAGGGGTACTCCTACGAGCAGTACTTC.

This clonotype was detected a few times. J is TRBJ2-7 and V is TRBV10-3; D not certain. The CDR3 covers 14 residues. Germline V gene sequence: CDR1 ENHRY, CDR2 SYGVKD. Deletions cut 4 bases from V and 0 bases from J, with 10 bases between. CDR3 sequence reads: CAISAGSLSYEQYF. Written as DNA, the CDR3 is TGTGCCATCAGTGCGGGCAGCCTCTCCTACGAGCAGTACTTC.

This clonotype occurred a few times. The chain uses TRBV5-1 and TRBJ2-5, with unresolved D. Trimming took 2 bases from V and 1 from J, leaving 12 bases between them. This CDR3 is built from 15 residues. Germline-derived CDR1 and CDR2 are SGHRS and YFSETQ. The CDR3, as DNA: TGCGCCAGCAGCTTCCCCGTGACGGGCCAAGAGACCCAGTACTTC. It translates to CASSFPVTGQETQYF.

This clonotype was found a few times. CDR3 protein: CASSLIGRYTGELFF. The CDR3 DNA follows: TGTGCCAGCAGCTTGATAGGGAGATACACCGGGGAGCTGTTTTTT. The chain couples TRBV5-5 to TRBJ2-2; D might be TRBD2 (5 bases). The CDR3 length is 15 residues. Germline V gene data show CDR1 as SGHKS and CDR2 as YYEKEE (reference sequence). V was clipped by 1 base and J by 3 bases, with 10 bases between them.

The rearrangement joins TRBV7-9 to TRBJ1-6; TRBD1 might be the D (6 bases). Trimming cost V 1 base and J 7 bases, with 8 bases left between them. This CDR3 is built from 14 residues. Germline loops: CDR1 SEHNR, CDR2 FQNEAQ (reference sequence). CDR3 residues: CASSLEQGNSPLHF. In nucleotides, the CDR3 is TGTGCCAGCAGCTTAGAACAGGGCAATTCACCCCTCCACTTT.

Only a few counts were recorded for this clonotype. This chain joins TRBV20-1 and TRBJ2-2, with 14 bases aligning to TRBD2. The germline gives CDR1 DFQATT, CDR2 SNEGSKA (reference sequence). V was pared by 5 bases and J by 7 bases, with 9 bases of the junction left unmatched. The CDR3 has 16 amino acids. In DNA, the CDR3 is TGCAGTGCTGCCCCGGGACTAGCGGGAGTTGTCGGGGAGCTGTTTTTT. This encodes CSAAPGLAGVVGELFF.

This clonotype was observed a handful of times. The chain couples TRBV6-5 to TRBJ2-5; 10 nucleotides line up with TRBD2. The CDR3 sequence is 18 residues long. Germline trimming cut 2 bases from V and 1 base from J; bases unmatched to any gene: 10. Germline CDR1 is MNHEY and CDR2 is SVGAGI. DNA of the CDR3: TGTGCCAGCAGTTACCCCCCAGCTAGCGGGGGACGCCAAGAGACCCAGTACTTC. Encoded protein: CASSYPPASGGRQETQYF.

The sample holds many counts of this clonotype. The CDR3 protein is CAISGAGGSYEQYF. In DNA, the CDR3 is TGTGCCATCAGTGGGGCAGGGGGCTCCTACGAGCAGTACTTC. The chain joins TRBV10-3 to TRBJ2-7; TRBD1 agrees at 7 bases. The CDR3 consists of 14 residues. Per germline, CDR1 ENHRY and CDR2 SYGVKD. The trim removed 4 bases at V and 0 bases at J, leaving 3 bases unmatched.

Only a few counts were recorded for this clonotype. The chain links TRBV6-2 or TRBV6-3 to TRBJ2-7, with TRBD2 identical over 15 bases. Germline CDR1 MNHEY, CDR2 SVGEGT. The CDR3 is 18 amino acids. The V gene end was trimmed by 4 bases and the J gene end by 0 bases; junction bases not matched to a gene: 7. The CDR3 nucleotides are TGTGCCAGCAGTTCCCCCGGGACTAGCGGGAGGCTCTCCTACGAGCAGTACTTC. It yields the protein CASSSPGTSGRLSYEQYF.

Only a few counts were recorded for this clonotype. The rearrangement uses TRBV20-1 and TRBJ2-2, with 8 bases identical to TRBD1. Germline CDR1 DFQATT, CDR2 SNEGSKA (reference sequence). The CDR3 covers 14 residues. Germline trimming cut 6 bases from V and 8 bases from J; bases unmatched to any gene: 11. The CDR3 DNA is TGCAGTGCCCGGCTCCAGGGGGCGCGTGGGGAGCTGTTTTTT. It codes for CSARLQGARGELFF.

DNA of the CDR3: TGTGCCAGCAACCCCGGGGTTGGGACTGAAGCTTTCTTT. This gives the protein CASNPGVGTEAFF. V usage is TRBV9 and J usage is TRBJ1-1; D is uncertain. V shed 6 bases and J shed 5 bases, with 14 bases lying between them. The CDR3 extends over 13 amino acids. The V gene's germline CDR1 is SGDLS and CDR2 YYNGEE.

V is TRBV3-1 and J is TRBJ2-7, with D unresolved. The germline V gene encodes CDR1 LGHDT and CDR2 YNNKEL (reference sequence). The V and J ends lost 4 bases and 2 bases respectively, with 18 bases between them. CDR3 length: 16 residues. CDR3 DNA sequence: TGTGCCAGCAGCCGAGCCCTGCTGACAACAGCCTACGAGCAGTACTTC. This translates into CASSRALLTTAYEQYF.

DNA of the CDR3: TGTGCCAGCAGCCCCTTCGTCAGGGGCTCCTACGAGCAGTACTTC. Translation: CASSPFVRGSYEQYF. The chain employs TRBV5-6 and TRBJ2-7; a weak D match, TRBD1 (6 bases). The ends were cut back, 4 bases at V and 0 bases at J, with 14 bases in the middle. The CDR3 has 15 residues. Germline V lookup: CDR1 SGHDT, CDR2 YYEEEE.

This clonotype appeared a few times. The chain employs TRBV4-3 and TRBJ2-3; 7 positions match TRBD1. This CDR3 has 16 residues. After removal of 0 bases from V and 1 base from J, the junction contained 4 bases not matched to a gene. The germline CDR1 and CDR2 sequences are LGHNA and YSLEER. The chain's CDR3 is CASSQDKGAGTDTQYF. CDR3 sequence (DNA): TGCGCCAGCAGCCAAGATAAGGGGGCCGGCACAGATACGCAGTATTTT.

This clonotype was counted between two and nine times. The chain has TRBV20-1 and TRBJ2-3, with unresolved D. In germline, CDR1 is DFQATT, CDR2 SNEGSKA (reference sequence). CDR3 length equals 13 residues. V lost 7 bases to trimming and J lost 6 bases, with 17 bases between them. CDR3 DNA sequence: TGCAGTGTTTTCCGTTACAGTGGGGATACGCAGTATTTT. Translation: CSVFRYSGDTQYF.

The chain joins TRBV27 to TRBJ2-5; the D gene could be TRBD1 or TRBD2 (5 bases each). CDR3 length: 14 amino acids. Germline V gene data show CDR1 as MNHEY and CDR2 as SMNVEV (reference sequence). Trimming removed 5 bases at V and 5 bases at J, with 15 bases between. The chain's CDR3 is CASSKGAWGETQYF. In nucleotides, the CDR3 is TGTGCCAGCAGTAAAGGGGCCTGGGGGGAGACCCAGTACTTC.

This clonotype was seen more than once but under ten times. This chain links TRBV5-1 with TRBJ2-3; D uncertain. V was shortened by 1 base and J by 0 bases, with 9 bases between the two germline ends. The germline CDR1 and CDR2 sequences are SGHRS and YFSETQ. This CDR3 spans 15 amino acids. CDR3 coding DNA: TGCGCCAGCAGCTTGTGGTCAGTGAGCACAGATACGCAGTATTTT. It specifies CASSLWSVSTDTQYF.

The table lists this clonotype with a few counts. CDR3 DNA sequence: TGTGCCAGCAGCTGGAGCGGGAATTACGAGCAGTACTTC. This translates into CASSWSGNYEQYF. The V call is TRBV7-2, the J call TRBJ2-7, with 7 bases lining up with TRBD2. With 4 bases clipped from V and 4 bases from J, the junction kept 4 bases outside the gene matches. The CDR3 loop spans 13 amino acids. Germline CDR1 reads SGHTA; CDR2 reads FQGNSA. Drawing the rest from reference TRBV7-2 and TRBJ2-7, the complete variable domain is GAGVSQSPSNKVTEKGKDVELRCDPISGHTALYWYRQSLGQGLEFLIYFQGNSAPDKSGLPSDRFSAERTGGSVSTLTIQRTQQEDSAVYLCASSWSGNYEQYFGPGTRLTVT.

This clonotype was detected many times. J is TRBJ2-3 and V is TRBV20-1; no firm D call. This CDR3 contains 15 residues. Trimming shortened V by 1 base and J by 3 bases, and 14 bases separated the two germline ends. Germline lookup yields CDR1 DFQATT and CDR2 SNEGSKA (reference sequence). As DNA, the CDR3 is TGCAGTGCTAGAGGTTTTGTTGGGTTGACAGATACGCAGTATTTT. This codes for CSARGFVGLTDTQYF.